Presented here are 7 T cell receptor beta chains from one specimen sequenced in a study of blood T cell repertoires in COVID-19. Assay used: immunoSEQ multiplex PCR; TCRdb lists only in-frame clones, some missing. In the table there are a few hundred thousand clones, approximately 86% of which are singletons. Input material: PBMCs or T cells enriched from blood (not recorded which). These receptors originate from a middle-aged woman with acute COVID-19.

The V and J genes are TRBV4-1 and TRBJ1-6; 7 bases line up with TRBD1. CDR3 length: 18 residues. Germline CDR1 MGHRA, CDR2 YSYEKL. Trimming removed 0 bases from V and 7 bases from J; junction bases left unmatched: 12. DNA of the CDR3: TGCGCCAGCAGCCAAGACCCCCAACAGGGGACGCTGAATTCACCCCTCCACTTT. This gives the protein CASSQDPQQGTLNSPLHF.

The chain links TRBV28 to TRBJ1-1, with D possibly being TRBD1 (5 bases). The CDR3 totals 12 residues. Germline V gene sequence: CDR1 MDHEN, CDR2 SYDVKM. The germline V and J ends were trimmed by 10 bases and 1 base, with 10 bases remaining between them. The CDR3 reads CAIGGENTEAFF. Here the CDR3 DNA reads TGTGCCATCGGAGGGGAGAACACTGAAGCTTTCTTT.

The chain couples TRBV28 to TRBJ1-1; TRBD1 matches 7 bases. Per the germline V gene, CDR1 is MDHEN and CDR2 is SYDVKM. The junction had 6 bases not matched to a gene; V was cut back by 7 bases and J by 4 bases. The CDR3 totals 13 residues. CDR3 DNA sequence: TGTGCCAGCATGTCCCCAGGGGGCACTGAAGCTTTCTTT. Translation gives CASMSPGGTEAFF. Full variable domain (outside the CDR3, taken from reference TRBV28 and TRBJ1-1): DVKVTQSSRYLVKRTGEKVFLECVQDMDHENMFWYRQDPGLGLRLIYFSYDVKMKEKGDIPEGYSVSREKKERFSLILESASTNQTSMYLCASMSPGGTEAFFGQGTRLTVV.

This clone was counted once. This chain links TRBV29-1 with TRBJ1-3; the D gene is possibly TRBD1 (6 bases). Per germline, CDR1 SQVTM and CDR2 ANQGSEA. V was clipped by 8 bases and J by 0 bases, with 17 bases between them. The CDR3 has 15 amino acids. The CDR3 spells CSFPRGDNSGNTIYF. The CDR3 DNA sequence: TGCAGCTTCCCCCGAGGGGACAACTCTGGAAACACCATATATTTT.

The rearrangement links TRBV28 to TRBJ1-2; D possibly corresponds to TRBD1 (5 bases). V was pared by 4 bases and J by 6 bases, with 9 bases between. CDR1 is MDHEN, CDR2 SYDVKM, per germline. The CDR3 has 12 amino acids. The CDR3 DNA reads as TGTGCCAGCAGTTCGCCGGGGGATGGCTACACCTTC. This encodes CASSSPGDGYTF.

The rearrangement joins TRBV3-1 (or the pseudogene TRBV3-2) to TRBJ2-1; 12 bases align to TRBD2. J gave up 11 bases and V 4 bases, and 9 bases lay outside the gene matches. This CDR3 has 15 residues. In germline, CDR1 is LGHDT, CDR2 YNNKEL (reference sequence). DNA for the CDR3: TGTGCCAGCAGCCTTCGACTAGCGGGAGTCGAGCAGCAGTTCTTC. It translates to CASSLRLAGVEQQFF.

The chain couples TRBV7-9 to TRBJ1-1, with TRBD1 matching 8 bases. Germline loops: CDR1 SEHNR, CDR2 FQNEAQ (reference sequence). The CDR3 is 14 amino acids. The J segment lost 2 bases and the V segment lost 6 bases, leaving 5 bases of the junction unmatched. The CDR3 nucleotides read TGTGCCAGCAGTTCCGGACAGGGTAACACTGAAGCTTTCTTT. Translating gives CASSSGQGNTEAFF.